This T cell receptor (beta chain) was identified during a study of cytomegalovirus exposure and HLA in healthy donors. Study summary: Across 350 to 500 genotyped donors, roughly 85% landed in the Caucasian-associated ancestry cluster.

Deletions cut 0 bases from V and 7 bases from J, with 14 bases between. Germline V gene lookup returns CDR1 SGHRS and CDR2 YFSETQ. The length of the CDR3 is 15 residues. It was with 60 Vbeta and 13 Jbeta primers that the PCR ran. Source study methods: Later analysis identified tens of millions of unique TCR beta chains, approximately 10 million shared. Using immunoSEQ multiplex PCR, the repertoire was profiled, and TCRdb retains in-frame clones only, with some absent. That table gives V, J and clone size, and the DNA gave D and trimming. The table includes around 150,000 clones, more than 80% detected once.

The sequence was collected from a woman in her 30s in good health and CMV-seropositive. This chain connects TRBV5-1 to TRBJ2-1, with D maybe TRBD1 (5 bases). The material sequenced was PBMCs. The DNA for the CDR3 is TGCGCCAGCAGCTTGGATGGGGCGCAGGTGAATGAGCAGTTCTTC. Encoded protein: CASSLDGAQVNEQFF.